This entry concerns a single T cell receptor beta chain. This clonotype has a count of ten or more. Its target antigen remains unknown. The input lacks base qualities; no much larger clone sits a single base away. This sample is part of a study of early T cells in non-severe SARS-CoV-2 infection (TCRdb year 2021). As for the study more broadly: Bulk RNA from unsorted whole blood was used for TCR sequencing, so alpha and beta chains could not be paired.

The study was a case-control design nested within a healthcare worker cohort in London, UK, with weekly nasopharyngeal swab PCR tests and blood sampling. Between 23 and 31 March 2020, the week of the UK lockdown, healthcare workers were enrolled and then followed up weekly for as long as 16 weeks. The method behind the library was 5' RACE. Reads for this sample came from a NextSeq 500. Unique molecular identifiers were attached to individual cDNA molecules in the TCR library protocol so that sequencing error and PCR bias could be corrected. TCR alpha and beta chains were both sequenced, and the abundances of alpha and beta sequences in each sample were closely correlated with each other. As for how the authors treated the data: Decombinator V4 was used to annotate the V gene, J gene and CDR3 of the TCR sequences. Expanded TCRs were defined as changing significantly between any two time points under a Poisson model with p below 0.0001. Abundances of TCRs were expressed as counts per million after normalisation to the total number of TCRs sequenced in each sample. TRAV1-2 paired with TRAJ12, TRAJ20 or TRAJ33 defined MAIT TCRs, while TRAV10 paired with TRAJ18 defined iNKT TCRs. VDJdb, accessed on 1 November 2021, was searched for TCRs annotated for CMV, EBV and SARS-CoV-2, and TCRs annotated for more than one antigen were excluded. In TCRdb, the public reads were trimmed at Q25 with fastp and aligned with MiXCR, with productive beta chains retained. Every distinct CDR3 protein forms one entry, paired with its most common genes and DNA. For this entry, the V and J calls and clone size follow TCRdb and not the study's own pipeline. The sample table records tens of thousands of distinct CDR3 sequences; 8% to 9.5% of these occur just once. 17% of the sample rests with the top ten.

The germline ends are 12 bases apart after V is trimmed by 1 base and J by 5 bases. According to the germline V gene, CDR1 reads SGHTA and CDR2 reads FQGNSA. The CDR3 numbers 16 residues from cysteine through phenylalanine. CDR3 DNA only is kept here, 48 bases in frame from base 1. What the authors observed across the whole study: Matching against VDJdb was skewed toward anti-spike CD8 responses, likely underestimated virus-specific expansions, and missed private and CD4 specificities.

The TCR was taken from an adult who was a healthcare worker with PCR-confirmed SARS-CoV-2 infection or an uninfected control (not recorded which). Recombination joined TRBV7-2 with TRBJ1-6; the D gene assignment is ambiguous. Sequencing was done on a sample of whole blood. For the CDR3, the sequence is CASSLDSGLDNSPLHF. The sequenced DNA: TGTGCCAGCAGCTTAGACAGCGGCCTAGATAATTCACCCCTCCACTTT.